This T cell receptor beta chain was observed in a study of cytomegalovirus exposure and HLA in healthy donors. Study-level background: The early release's HLA-typed donors yielded some 85 million unique TCRs.

Germline assignment: CDR1 MDHEN and CDR2 SYDVKM. The V end was cut by 6 bases, the J end by 4 bases, with 12 bases between. This CDR3 region has 13 residues. 13 Jbeta primers and 60 Vbeta primers were used for the PCR. The assay was immunoSEQ multiplex PCR, and TCRdb's table has in-frame clones only and misses some. The sample has around 300,000 clones; approximately 85% are singletons. Sequencing was done on a sample of PBMCs. V usage is TRBV28 and J usage is TRBJ1-2; no definite D call. The clonotype comes from a woman aged 40 to 49 in good health and CMV-seropositive. The CDR3 reads CASSPGSRYGYTF. The CDR3 DNA reads as TGTGCCAGCAGCCCGGGTAGCCGCTATGGCTACACCTTC.